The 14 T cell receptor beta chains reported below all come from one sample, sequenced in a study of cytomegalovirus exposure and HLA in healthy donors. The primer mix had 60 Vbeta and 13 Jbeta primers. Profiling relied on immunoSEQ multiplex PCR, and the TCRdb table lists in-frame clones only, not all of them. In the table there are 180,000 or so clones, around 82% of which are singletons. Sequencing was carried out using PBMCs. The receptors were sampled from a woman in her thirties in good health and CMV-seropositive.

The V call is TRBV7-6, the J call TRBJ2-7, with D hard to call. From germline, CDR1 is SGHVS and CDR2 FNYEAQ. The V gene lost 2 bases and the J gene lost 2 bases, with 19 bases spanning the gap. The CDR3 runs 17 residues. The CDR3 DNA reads TGTGCCAGCAGCTTATTTAGCCAACCCGGCTCAACCTACGAGCAGTACTTC. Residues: CASSLFSQPGSTYEQYF.

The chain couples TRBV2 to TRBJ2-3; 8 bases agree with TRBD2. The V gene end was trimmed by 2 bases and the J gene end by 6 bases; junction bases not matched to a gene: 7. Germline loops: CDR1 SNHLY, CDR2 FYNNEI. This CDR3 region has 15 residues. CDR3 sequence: CASSERGGLVDTQYF. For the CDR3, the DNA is TGTGCCAGCAGTGAACGGGGGGGCCTAGTGGATACGCAGTATTTT.

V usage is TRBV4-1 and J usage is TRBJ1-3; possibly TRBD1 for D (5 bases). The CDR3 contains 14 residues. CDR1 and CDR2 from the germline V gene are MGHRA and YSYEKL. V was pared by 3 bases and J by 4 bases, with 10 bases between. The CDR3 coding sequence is TGCGCCAGCAGCCAGATAAGGGGAGGAAACACCATATATTTT. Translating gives CASSQIRGGNTIYF.

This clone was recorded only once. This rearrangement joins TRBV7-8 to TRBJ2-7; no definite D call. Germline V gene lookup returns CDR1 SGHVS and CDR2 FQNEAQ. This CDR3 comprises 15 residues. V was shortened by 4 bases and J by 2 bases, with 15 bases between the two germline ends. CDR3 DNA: TGTGCCAGCAGCTCCGCACTTGCAATGCCCTACGAGCAGTACTTC. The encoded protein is CASSSALAMPYEQYF.

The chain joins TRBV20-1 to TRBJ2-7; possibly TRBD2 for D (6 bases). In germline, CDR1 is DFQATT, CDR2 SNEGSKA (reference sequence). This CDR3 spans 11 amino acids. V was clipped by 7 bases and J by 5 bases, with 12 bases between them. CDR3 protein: CSVRGGDEQYF. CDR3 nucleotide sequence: TGCAGTGTGAGGGGCGGGGACGAGCAGTACTTC.

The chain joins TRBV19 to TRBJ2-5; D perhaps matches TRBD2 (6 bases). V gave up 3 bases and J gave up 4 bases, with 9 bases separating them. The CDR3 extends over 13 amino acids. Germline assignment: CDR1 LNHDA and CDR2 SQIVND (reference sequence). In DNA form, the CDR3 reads TGTGCCAGTAGTATGGGGGGTCGAGAGACCCAGTACTTC. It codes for CASSMGGRETQYF.

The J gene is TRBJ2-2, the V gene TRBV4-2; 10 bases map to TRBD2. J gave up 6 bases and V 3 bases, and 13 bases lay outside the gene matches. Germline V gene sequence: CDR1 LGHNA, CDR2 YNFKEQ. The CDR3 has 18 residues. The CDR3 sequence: CASSQGGSSAGGPGELFF. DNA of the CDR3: TGTGCCAGCAGCCAGGGGGGGTCGTCAGCGGGGGGGCCCGGGGAGCTGTTTTTT.

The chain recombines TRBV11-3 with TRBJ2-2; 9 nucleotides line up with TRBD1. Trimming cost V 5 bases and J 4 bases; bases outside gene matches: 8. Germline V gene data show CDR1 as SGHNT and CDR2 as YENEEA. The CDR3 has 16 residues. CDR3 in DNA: TGTGCCAGCAGCCCTTGGGACAGGGTGGGCACCGGGGAGCTGTTTTTT. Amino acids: CASSPWDRVGTGELFF.

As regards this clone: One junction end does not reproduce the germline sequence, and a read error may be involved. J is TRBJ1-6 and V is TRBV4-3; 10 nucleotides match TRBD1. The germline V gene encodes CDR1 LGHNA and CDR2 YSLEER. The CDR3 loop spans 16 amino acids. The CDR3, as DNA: TGCGCCAGCAGCCAGGCCCCGGGACAGGGGAATTCACCCCTCCGCTTT. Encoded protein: CASSQAPGQGNSPLRF.

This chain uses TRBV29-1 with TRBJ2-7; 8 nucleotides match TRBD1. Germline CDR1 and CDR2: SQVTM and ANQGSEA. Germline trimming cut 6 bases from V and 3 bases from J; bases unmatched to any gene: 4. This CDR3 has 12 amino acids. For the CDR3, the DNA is TGCAGCGTCCGGGACAGGAACTACGAGCAGTACTTC. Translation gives CSVRDRNYEQYF.

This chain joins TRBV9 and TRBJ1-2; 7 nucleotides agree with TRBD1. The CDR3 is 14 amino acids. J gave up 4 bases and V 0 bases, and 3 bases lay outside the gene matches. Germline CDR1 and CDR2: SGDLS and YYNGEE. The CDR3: CASSVGTGPYGYTF. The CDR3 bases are TGTGCCAGCAGCGTAGGGACAGGTCCCTATGGCTACACCTTC. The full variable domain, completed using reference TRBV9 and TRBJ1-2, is DSGVTQTPKHLITATGQRVTLRCSPRSGDLSVYWYQQSLDQGLQFLIQYYNGEERAKGNILERFSAQQFPDLHSELNLSSLELGDSALYFCASSVGTGPYGYTFGSGTRLTVV.

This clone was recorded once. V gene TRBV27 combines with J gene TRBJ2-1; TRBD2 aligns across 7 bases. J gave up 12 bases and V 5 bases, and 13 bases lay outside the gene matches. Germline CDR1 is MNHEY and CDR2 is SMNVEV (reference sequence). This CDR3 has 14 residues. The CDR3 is CASSTPLWGGAQFF. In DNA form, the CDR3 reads TGTGCCAGCAGTACCCCCTTATGGGGAGGGGCGCAGTTCTTC.

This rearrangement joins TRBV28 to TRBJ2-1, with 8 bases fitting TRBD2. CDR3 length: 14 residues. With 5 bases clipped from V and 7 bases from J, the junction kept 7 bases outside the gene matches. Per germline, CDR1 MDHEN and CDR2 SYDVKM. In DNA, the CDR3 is TGTGCCAGCAGTGCCGGGGGGGGGCCGAATGAGCAGTTCTTC. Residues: CASSAGGGPNEQFF.

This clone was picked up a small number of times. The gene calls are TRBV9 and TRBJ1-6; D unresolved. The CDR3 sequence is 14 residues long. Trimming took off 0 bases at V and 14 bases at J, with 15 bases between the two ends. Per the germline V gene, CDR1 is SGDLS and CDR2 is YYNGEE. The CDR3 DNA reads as TGTGCCAGCAGCGTAGCCCCCAACGTAGAGGCCCTCCACTTT. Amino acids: CASSVAPNVEALHF.